The 8 T cell receptor beta chains presented below share a single source sample, sequenced in a study of T cells in Graves' hyperthyroidism and ophthalmopathy. It was RNA transcripts that yielded the amplified TCR beta CDR3 regions. Initially, a first-round RT-PCR of the TCR CDR3 employed the HTBI primer set. Each CDR3 protein gets one entry after TCRdb re-called the multiplex PCR reads with MiXCR. The sample includes around 580,000 distinct CDR3 sequences, 16% of them seen just once. Sample: blood. These receptors originate from a young woman with Graves' hyperthyroidism.

The V and J genes are TRBV5-1 and TRBJ2-1, with D tentatively TRBD2 (5 bases). The CDR3 sequence is 16 residues long. The germline V gene encodes CDR1 SGHRS and CDR2 YFSETQ. The V gene lost 0 bases and the J gene lost 4 bases, with 14 bases spanning the gap. CDR3 bases: TGCGCCAGCAGCTTGGGAGGACCTAGCATGTACAATGAGCAGTTCTTC. Translated: CASSLGGPSMYNEQFF.

This clonotype came up a few times. The chain links TRBV7-9 to TRBJ1-1, with D unresolved. The length of the CDR3 is 10 residues. Germline CDR1 SEHNR, CDR2 FQNEAQ (reference sequence). Trimming removed 5 bases from V and 6 bases from J, with 4 bases in between. This CDR3 is CASSDAEAFF. Here the CDR3 DNA reads TGTGCCAGCAGCGACGCTGAAGCTTTCTTT.

At least ten counts were recorded for this clonotype. The chain couples TRBV2 to TRBJ2-7; D is perhaps TRBD2 (6 bases). Germline values: CDR1 SNHLY, CDR2 FYNNEI. Trimming cost V 1 base and J 2 bases, with 6 bases left between them. The length of the CDR3 is 13 residues. CDR3 region: CASSEGTTYEQYF. The DNA of the CDR3 is TGTGCCAGCAGTGAAGGGACTACCTACGAGCAGTACTTC.

This clonotype appeared many times. The chain uses TRBV12-3 or TRBV12-4 and TRBJ2-3; 8 bases line up with TRBD2. Trimming cost V 1 base and J 5 bases; bases outside gene matches: 8. CDR3 length: 16 residues. The chain's CDR3 is CASSLVVSGTGDTQYF. In DNA form, the CDR3 reads TGTGCCAGCAGTTTAGTAGTTAGCGGGACGGGAGATACGCAGTATTTT.

This clonotype appeared once. The genes are TRBV4-3 and TRBJ2-3; D is ambiguous. The CDR3 sequence is 15 residues long. CDR1 is LGHNA and CDR2 is YSLEER in the germline V gene. Trimming shortened V by 0 bases and J by 4 bases, and 11 bases separated the two germline ends. In DNA, the CDR3 is TGCGCCAGCAGCCAAGATTTGGTAGCTGCAGATACGCAGTATTTT. Protein product: CASSQDLVAADTQYF.

The sample holds many counts of this clonotype. DNA of the CDR3: TGTGCCAGCTCCCGCGACAGGGGTACGAGTTACGAGCAGTACTTC. It is translated as CASSRDRGTSYEQYF. The chain links TRBV2 to TRBJ2-7; 8 bases are shared with TRBD1. This CDR3 spans 15 amino acids. Unmatched junction bases numbered 13, after V lost 8 bases and J lost 4 bases. CDR1 and CDR2 from the germline V gene are SNHLY and FYNNEI. The full variable domain, with the rest looked up from reference TRBV2 and TRBJ2-7, is EPEVTQTPSHQVTQMGQEVILRCVPISNHLYFYWYRQILGQKVEFLVSFYNNEISEKSEIFDDQFSVERPDGSNFTLKIRSTKLEDSAMYFCASSRDRGTSYEQYFGPGTRLTVT.

V and J are TRBV29-1 and TRBJ1-1; D is unresolved. This CDR3 has 10 residues. The V gene lost 3 bases and the J gene lost 10 bases, with 9 bases spanning the gap. Looked up from germline, CDR1 is SQVTM and CDR2 is ANQGSEA. The CDR3 loop is CSVDGRGAFF. The CDR3 bases are TGCAGCGTTGACGGCCGCGGAGCTTTCTTT.

This clonotype came up many times. The chain links TRBV12-3 or TRBV12-4 to TRBJ1-2; the D gene is possibly TRBD1 (5 bases). This CDR3 is 17 amino acids long. Trimming left V 5 bases short and J 1 base short, with 20 bases between. DNA of the CDR3: TGTGCCAGCAGTCTCAGGGCTTGGGGCACCGTTAACTATGGCTACACCTTC. Its protein product is CASSLRAWGTVNYGYTF.